This entry is about one TCR beta chain. Multiplex touch-down PCR amplified TRB using TRB-A and TRB-B pools in one tube. TCRdb re-called the multiplex PCR reads and catalogs CDR3 proteins one per entry, DNA excluded. The ten top clones account for roughly two fifths, within a sample of roughly 6,100 distinct CDR3 sequences. CDR1 is SGHTA and CDR2 is FQGNSA in the germline V gene. The CDR3 totals 15 residues. TRB was amplified from roughly 250 ng of peripheral blood genomic DNA per sample. The sample comes from a study of T cell clusters in autoimmune cytopenias. These data are also associated with another study on T cell repertoires in aging, cancer and after chemotherapy. This second study says: Immunological memory after chemotherapy cannot be judged from the repertoire data.

The chain uses TRBV7-2 and TRBJ2-1; TCRdb designates TRBD1, a call that cannot be tested without DNA. The sample was peripheral blood. The TCR was taken from a human donor in good health. This CDR3 is CASSSGQGARNEQFF.